The 9 T cell receptor beta chains presented below share a single source sample, sequenced in a study of radiation and T cells in renal cell carcinoma. Clones were read by immunoSEQ multiplex PCR, and TCRdb kept only the in-frame ones, dropping some. The data contain 95,000 to 150,000 clones, about four fifths of them singletons. The time point: blood 2 weeks post-SBRT. Treatment given: 15 Gy SBRT to primary tumor, nephrectomy 4 weeks later. Material: blood, obtained from a patient whose treatment included radiotherapy and nephrectomy. Receptors were obtained from a man aged 50 to 59 with renal cell carcinoma.

The chain employs TRBV6-5 and TRBJ1-1; no reliable D call. This CDR3 has 13 amino acids. CDR1 and CDR2 from the germline V gene are MNHEY and SVGAGI. V lost 4 bases to trimming and J lost 4 bases, with 10 bases between them. In DNA form, the CDR3 reads TGTGCCAGCAGTTTCGGGGTGTCCACTGAAGCTTTCTTT. Translating it yields CASSFGVSTEAFF.

This clone was counted ten times or more. The V gene is TRBV7-2, the J gene TRBJ2-2; a possible D gene is TRBD1 (6 bases). CDR3 length: 15 amino acids. Deletions cut 5 bases from V and 0 bases from J, with 10 bases between. CDR1 and CDR2 from the germline V gene are SGHTA and FQGNSA. The CDR3 here is CASSRQAANTGELFF. The CDR3, as DNA: TGTGCCAGCAGCCGACAGGCGGCGAACACCGGGGAGCTGTTTTTT.

The chain is built from TRBV4-1 and TRBJ1-5; D gene unclear. Per germline, CDR1 MGHRA and CDR2 YSYEKL. The ends were cut back, 2 bases at V and 7 bases at J, with 9 bases in the middle. This CDR3 is built from 13 residues. DNA of the CDR3: TGCGCCAGCAGCCAAACCCGGGAGCAGCCCCAGCATTTT. The encoded protein is CASSQTREQPQHF.

V is TRBV9 and J is TRBJ2-3, with 12 bases that match TRBD2. The CDR3 totals 16 residues. The ends lost 3 bases at V and 1 base at J; junction bases unmatched: 3. CDR1 SGDLS and CDR2 YYNGEE come from the germline V gene. CDR3 DNA: TGTGCCAGCAGCGGATCTAGCGGGGGGGGCACAGATACGCAGTATTTT. Translating gives CASSGSSGGGTDTQYF.

The CDR3 region has the DNA TGTGCCAGTAGTACACTAGCGGGAGATAGCACAGATACGCAGTATTTT. This sequence encodes CASSTLAGDSTDTQYF. The chain carries TRBV19 and TRBJ2-3; 11 bases are a match to TRBD2. The CDR3 has 16 residues. Germline CDR1 and CDR2: LNHDA and SQIVND (reference sequence). V shed 4 bases and J 0 bases; nucleotides not matched to a gene: 3.

This clone was seen only once. J is TRBJ1-6 and V is TRBV11-2; D perhaps matches TRBD1 (5 bases). The germline CDR1 and CDR2 sequences are SGHAT and FQNNGV. V lost 3 bases, J lost 7 bases, and 10 bases lay in between. The CDR3 covers 14 residues. Here the CDR3 DNA reads TGTGCCAGCAGCTTTAGGGGAAGCAATTCACCCCTCCACTTT. Protein: CASSFRGSNSPLHF.

The V and J genes are TRBV5-4 and TRBJ2-6, with D possibly being TRBD1 (5 bases). Germline lookup yields CDR1 SGHNT and CDR2 YYREEE (reference sequence). V shed 2 bases and J shed 4 bases, with 10 bases lying between them. The CDR3 is 15 amino acids. The CDR3 protein is CASSLVQGGANVLTF. CDR3 nucleotide sequence: TGTGCCAGCAGCTTAGTGCAGGGAGGGGCCAACGTCCTGACTTTC.

This clone turned up a few times. The V and J genes are TRBV1 and TRBJ1-5; whether TRBD1, the table's D call, matches the DNA was not checked. TRBV1 constitutes a pseudogene. CDR3 size: 20 residues. This CDR3 is CTSSQRYRFPGQGNNQPQHF. The CDR3 DNA is TGCACCAGCAGCCAAAGGTACCGTTTCCCGGGACAGGGAAACAATCAGCCCCAGCATTTT.

The chain carries TRBV6-5 and TRBJ2-1, with D unclear. Germline CDR1 MNHEY, CDR2 SVGAGI. Trimming took 7 bases from V and 0 from J, leaving 13 bases between them. The CDR3 consists of 15 residues. CDR3 nucleotides: TGTGCCAGCAAAGGCCCCTTTCCCTCCTACAATGAGCAGTTCTTC. This codes for CASKGPFPSYNEQFF.